This T cell receptor (beta chain) was observed in a study of T-cell memory formation after mild COVID-19. The wider study: The two donors had largely donor-specific TCR clusters. Study-wide results and caveats: SARS-CoV-2 specificity was not confirmed for second-wave clones peaking on day 37.

On this clonotype: Its antigen is not identified.

Constant-segment-primed 5'RACE gave TCR alpha and TCR beta cDNA libraries with sample barcodes and UMIs. MiXCR, applied by TCRdb to the 5' RACE reads, yields one record per CDR3 protein. The sample lists 170,000 or so distinct CDR3 sequences; around a third were seen once. This CDR3 is built from 14 residues. Germline lookup yields CDR1 SGHNT and CDR2 YYREEE (reference sequence). The trim removed 3 bases at V and 3 bases at J, leaving 3 bases unmatched. This TCR derives from an adult woman who had mild COVID-19 (a few samples of this study predate the infection). Cell type and time point are not known. The sequenced material came from PBMCs or a T cell subset sorted from them (not recorded which). This rearrangement joins TRBV5-4 to TRBJ2-1, with 7 bases fitting TRBD2. CDR3 sequence: CASSSTSDYNEQFF. In DNA, the CDR3 is TGTGCCAGCAGCTCTACTAGCGACTACAATGAGCAGTTCTTC.